Only one count was recorded for the clone carrying this T cell receptor (beta chain). Its antigen is currently unknown. This sample was taken from a study of memory CD4+ T cells and cytomegalovirus serostatus. TCRdb keeps only in-frame clones here, not all; method: immunoSEQ multiplex PCR. The sample holds 45,000 to 60,000 clones, 60% to 80% seen once. The V gene lost 2 bases and the J gene lost 4 bases, with 15 bases spanning the gap. The germline gives CDR1 SGHDT, CDR2 YYEEEE. This CDR3 region has 15 residues. Single viable CD3+CD4+CD8-CD45RO+ cells were sorted as the memory CD4+ T cells. Findings of the study overall: CMV serostatus prediction reached median AUC roughly 0.95, or 0.91 with US-trained model. About 40% of the roughly 150 known CMV-associated TCRbeta sequences appeared in CD4+ memory.

The origin of this receptor is an adult in good health and CMV-seronegative. This chain connects TRBV5-6 to TRBJ1-2; D remains ambiguous. The sequenced sample was memory CD4+ T cells from blood. The CDR3 is CASSFDTTSTYGYTF. The DNA of the CDR3 is TGTGCCAGCAGCTTTGACACGACGTCGACCTATGGCTACACCTTC. The complete variable domain, with remaining parts taken from reference TRBV5-6 and TRBJ1-2, reads DAGVTQSPTHLIKTRGQQVTLRCSPKSGHDTVSWYQQALGQGPQFIFQYYEEEERQRGNFPDRFSGHQFPNYSSELNVNALLLGDSALYLCASSFDTTSTYGYTFGSGTRLTVV.